This TCR beta chain was profiled in a study of blood T cell repertoires in COVID-19. Study at large: The United States, Italy and Spain supplied acute and convalescent COVID-19 samples.

The V gene lost 0 bases and the J gene lost 7 bases, with 4 bases spanning the gap. The CDR3 runs 12 residues. The germline gives CDR1 SGHKS, CDR2 YYEKEE (reference sequence). Generated by immunoSEQ multiplex PCR, the TCRdb table keeps only in-frame clones and is missing some. The sample includes 160,000 or so clones, approximately 90% seen only once; the top ten take 15%. V gene TRBV5-5 combines with J gene TRBJ2-2; D gene unclear. The TCR was taken from a middle-aged woman with acute or convalescent COVID-19. The sample was peripheral blood. The CDR3 sequence is CASSLELGELFF. The CDR3, as DNA: TGTGCCAGCAGCTTGGAACTCGGGGAGCTGTTTTTT.